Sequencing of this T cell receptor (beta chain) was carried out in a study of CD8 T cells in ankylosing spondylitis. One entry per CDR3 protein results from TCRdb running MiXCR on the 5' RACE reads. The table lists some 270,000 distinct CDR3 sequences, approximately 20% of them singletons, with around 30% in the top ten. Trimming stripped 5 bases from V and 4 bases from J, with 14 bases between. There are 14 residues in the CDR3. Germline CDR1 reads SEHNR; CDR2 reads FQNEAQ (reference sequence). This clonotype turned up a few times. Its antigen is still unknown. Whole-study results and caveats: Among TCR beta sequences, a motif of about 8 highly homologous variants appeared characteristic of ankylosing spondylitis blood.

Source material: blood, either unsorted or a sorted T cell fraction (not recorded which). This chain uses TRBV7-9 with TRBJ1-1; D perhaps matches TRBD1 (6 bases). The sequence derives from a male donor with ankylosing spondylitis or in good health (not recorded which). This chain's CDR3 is CASSATGSSTEAFF. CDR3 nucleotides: TGTGCCAGCAGCGCTACAGGGAGCAGCACTGAAGCTTTCTTT.